The 9 T cell receptor beta chains in this list originate from one sample, sequenced in a study of cytomegalovirus exposure and HLA in healthy donors. PCR employed 60 Vbeta and 13 Jbeta primers. TCRdb's copy holds only in-frame clones and misses some; the assay was immunoSEQ multiplex PCR. The table lists about 130,000 clones, about three quarters of them singletons. The source material was PBMCs. These receptors were collected from a woman aged 25 to 39 in good health and CMV-seronegative.

The chain employs TRBV9 and TRBJ2-1; 9 nucleotides agree with TRBD2. The CDR3 is made up of 16 amino acids. With V trimmed by 4 bases and J by 0 bases, 5 bases remained unmatched. Germline CDR1 and CDR2: SGDLS and YYNGEE. CDR3 sequence: CASSPRSGSSYNEQFF. The CDR3 DNA follows: TGTGCCAGCAGCCCACGTAGCGGGAGCTCCTACAATGAGCAGTTCTTC.

The V call is TRBV4-2, the J call TRBJ2-2, with TRBD2 matching over 14 bases. Germline loops: CDR1 LGHNA, CDR2 YNFKEQ. This CDR3 region has 17 residues. Unmatched junction bases numbered 2, after V lost 4 bases and J lost 1 base. DNA of the CDR3: TGTGCCAGCAGCCCCGGACTAGCGGGAGGGAACACCGGGGAGCTGTTTTTT. This codes for CASSPGLAGGNTGELFF.

The rearrangement uses TRBV4-1 and TRBJ1-1, with D uncertain. In germline, CDR1 is MGHRA, CDR2 YSYEKL. V was cut by 4 bases and J by 10 bases, with 13 bases left in between. This CDR3 comprises 12 residues. CDR3: CASSPPGGGAFF. DNA of the CDR3: TGCGCCAGCAGCCCCCCGGGTGGCGGAGCTTTCTTT.

This chain links TRBV18 with TRBJ1-1; TRBD1 is a possible D gene (5 bases). The germline V gene encodes CDR1 KGHSH and CDR2 LQKENI. The CDR3 has 17 residues. V was pared by 0 bases and J by 0 bases, with 14 bases between. The CDR3 DNA follows: TGTGCCAGCTCACCACCAATGGCGGGGGTCCTGAACACTGAAGCTTTCTTT. Translating gives CASSPPMAGVLNTEAFF.

The chain is built from TRBV6-5 and TRBJ2-5; 9 nucleotides agree with TRBD1. From germline, CDR1 is MNHEY and CDR2 SVGAGI. V shed 2 bases and J 1 base; nucleotides not matched to a gene: 5. There are 16 residues in the CDR3. This chain's CDR3 is CASSYGATGGQETQYF. The CDR3 nucleotides read TGTGCCAGCAGTTACGGGGCGACAGGGGGCCAAGAGACCCAGTACTTC.

This chain joins TRBV5-4 and TRBJ2-1; 11 bases align to TRBD2. The length of the CDR3 is 18 residues. J gave up 0 bases and V 3 bases, and 8 bases lay outside the gene matches. Germline V CDR1 and CDR2: SGHNT, YYREEE (reference sequence). The CDR3, as DNA: TGTGCCAGCAGCTCGGGACTAGCGGTTAGGAGCTCCTACAATGAGCAGTTCTTC. This encodes CASSSGLAVRSSYNEQFF.

DNA for the CDR3: TGTGCCAGTAGTATGACAGGGGGCTATGGCTACACCTTC. Amino acids: CASSMTGGYGYTF. This chain links TRBV19 with TRBJ1-2; 9 nucleotides line up with TRBD1. V shed 3 bases and J 4 bases; nucleotides not matched to a gene: 0. This CDR3 is 13 amino acids long. In germline, CDR1 is LNHDA, CDR2 SQIVND (reference sequence). The entire variable domain, with the rest obtained from reference TRBV19 and TRBJ1-2, is as follows: DGGITQSPKYLFRKEGQNVTLSCEQNLNHDAMYWYRQDPGQGLRLIYYSQIVNDFQKGDIAEGYSVSREKKESFPLTVTSAQKNPTAFYLCASSMTGGYGYTFGSGTRLTVV.

The sample holds a few counts of this clone. This rearrangement joins TRBV9 to TRBJ2-1; TRBD1 matches 9 bases. J gave up 2 bases and V 3 bases, and 3 bases lay outside the gene matches. The CDR3 has 15 residues. Germline assignment: CDR1 SGDLS and CDR2 YYNGEE. The CDR3 DNA sequence: TGTGCCAGCAGCGCTCGGGACAGGGCCTACAATGAGCAGTTCTTC. This translates into CASSARDRAYNEQFF.

The chain couples TRBV7-9 to TRBJ2-2, with D perhaps TRBD1 (7 bases). The CDR3 runs 15 residues. V lost 5 bases and J lost 6, with 16 bases in between. CDR1 is SEHNR and CDR2 is FQNEAQ in the germline V gene (reference sequence). CDR3 nucleotides: TGTGCCAGCAGCCGGCGACAGGGAGGTCCCGGGGAGCTGTTTTTT. Protein: CASSRRQGGPGELFF. Drawing the rest from reference TRBV7-9 and TRBJ2-2, the complete variable domain is DTGVSQNPRHKITKRGQNVTFRCDPISEHNRLYWYRQTLGQGPEFLTYFQNEAQLEKSRLLSDRFSAERPKGSFSTLEIQRTEQGDSAMYLCASSRRQGGPGELFFGEGSRLTVL.